These 20 T cell receptor beta chains originate from one sample sequenced in a study of blood T cell repertoires in COVID-19. The data were produced by immunoSEQ multiplex PCR, yet TCRdb's version contains in-frame clones alone and is incomplete. The table records about 88,000 clones, roughly 85% of them present only once. Sequenced sample: peripheral blood. The source of these receptors is an older woman with COVID-19, enrolled during active disease.

The V call is TRBV19, the J call TRBJ1-6, with D possibly TRBD1 on 6 matching bases. This CDR3 has 15 residues. Germline values: CDR1 LNHDA, CDR2 SQIVND (reference sequence). Deletions cut 4 bases from V and 7 bases from J, with 14 bases between. CDR3 sequence reads: CASSNQPTGNSPLHF. CDR3 bases: TGTGCCAGTAGTAACCAACCGACAGGCAATTCACCCCTCCACTTT.

The V call is TRBV28, the J call TRBJ1-2; possibly TRBD1 for D (5 bases). Germline CDR1 and CDR2: MDHEN and SYDVKM. This CDR3 comprises 13 residues. The ends were cut back, 3 bases at V and 6 bases at J, with 11 bases in the middle. The CDR3 protein is CASSLSQANGYTF. The CDR3 DNA reads TGTGCCAGCAGTTTGTCACAGGCTAATGGCTACACCTTC.

The chain is built from TRBV6-5 and TRBJ2-5; 9 bases are shared with TRBD1. In germline, CDR1 is MNHEY, CDR2 SVGAGI. The J segment lost 4 bases and the V segment lost 5 bases, leaving 8 bases of the junction unmatched. This CDR3 has 15 residues. The CDR3 loop reads CASSLRTGALETQYF. CDR3 in DNA: TGTGCCAGCAGTCTTCGGACAGGGGCGTTAGAGACCCAGTACTTC.

The V gene is TRBV19, the J gene TRBJ1-1; 8 positions agree with TRBD1. Germline CDR1 is LNHDA and CDR2 is SQIVND (reference sequence). V shed 10 bases and J 1 base; nucleotides not matched to a gene: 11. The CDR3 has 15 amino acids. CDR3 bases: TGTGCCACTAGAACTACAGGGGGAGGGAACACTGAAGCTTTCTTT. This codes for CATRTTGGGNTEAFF.

The V call is TRBV18, the J call TRBJ1-1, with 7 bases fitting TRBD1. The junction had 10 bases not matched to a gene; V was cut back by 3 bases and J by 0 bases. This CDR3 region has 17 residues. Germline V gives CDR1 KGHSH, CDR2 LQKENI. CDR3 amino acids: CASSPREWDSLNTEAFF. The CDR3 DNA reads TGTGCCAGCTCACCGAGGGAATGGGACAGCTTGAACACTGAAGCTTTCTTT.

The count of this clone is one. This rearrangement joins TRBV6-5 to TRBJ2-5; TRBD1 aligns across 10 bases. This CDR3 is built from 14 residues. Trimming cost V 8 bases and J 4 bases; bases outside gene matches: 7. Germline CDR1 is MNHEY and CDR2 is SVGAGI. The CDR3 loop reads CASLRDRGGETQYF. In DNA form, the CDR3 reads TGTGCCAGCTTAAGGGACAGGGGTGGAGAGACCCAGTACTTC.

The rearrangement joins TRBV3-1 (or the pseudogene TRBV3-2) to TRBJ2-5; the D gene is possibly TRBD1 (5 bases). The V gene's germline CDR1 is LGHDT and CDR2 YNNKEL (reference sequence). Trimming stripped 4 bases from V and 7 bases from J, with 10 bases between. This CDR3 comprises 12 residues. The DNA for the CDR3 is TGTGCCAGCAGCCTAGGGGTGGGGACCCAGTACTTC. Its protein product is CASSLGVGTQYF.

The V and J genes are TRBV12-3 or TRBV12-4 and TRBJ1-5; 8 nucleotides line up with TRBD1. The CDR3 has 13 residues. J was trimmed by 6 bases and V by 5 bases; bases with no gene match: 3. CDR3 nucleotides: TGTGCCAGCAGTCAGGGGGCTAGTCAGCCCCAGCATTTT. The encoded protein is CASSQGASQPQHF.

The rearrangement uses TRBV10-1 and TRBJ1-1; 8 bases map to TRBD1. Germline loops: CDR1 WNHNN, CDR2 SYGVQD (reference sequence). The CDR3 length is 12 residues. V was pared by 2 bases and J by 8 bases, with 1 base of the junction left unmatched. The CDR3 coding sequence is TGCGCCAGCAGTGAGGGGGACAGGGAAGCTTTCTTT. Translation gives CASSEGDREAFF.

The chain has TRBV29-1 and TRBJ2-5, with 13 bases lining up with TRBD2. This CDR3 has 15 amino acids. Germline V lookup: CDR1 SQVTM, CDR2 ANQGSEA. Losses at the gene ends were 4 bases for V and 2 bases for J; bases not matched to a gene: 4. The CDR3 DNA follows: TGCAGCGTTGGGACTAGCGGGGGACTACAAGAGACCCAGTACTTC. Translation: CSVGTSGGLQETQYF.

This clone was detected a few times. J is TRBJ1-4 and V is TRBV2, with a possible D match to TRBD1 (5 bases). CDR3 length: 13 amino acids. Trimming stripped 8 bases from V and 5 bases from J, with 12 bases between. Germline V gives CDR1 SNHLY, CDR2 FYNNEI. The CDR3 region is CASQTEGNEKLFF. The CDR3 nucleotides are TGTGCCAGCCAGACAGAAGGAAATGAAAAACTGTTTTTT.

The chain employs TRBV19 and TRBJ1-2; D is unclear. CDR3 length: 15 amino acids. The ends were cut back, 9 bases at V and 6 bases at J, with 23 bases in the middle. Looked up from germline, CDR1 is LNHDA and CDR2 is SQIVND (reference sequence). CDR3 DNA sequence: TGTGCCAGCAGAGCGGAGGTCGTTGGGATGGATGGCTACACCTTC. Translation: CASRAEVVGMDGYTF.

V is TRBV11-2 and J is TRBJ2-1; 9 bases align to TRBD1. Germline lookup yields CDR1 SGHAT and CDR2 FQNNGV. With 4 bases clipped from V and 1 base from J, the junction kept 2 bases outside the gene matches. CDR3 length equals 15 residues. CDR3 nucleotide sequence: TGTGCCAGCAGCTCCGGGACAGGGTCCTACAATGAGCAGTTCTTC. Amino acids: CASSSGTGSYNEQFF.

CDR3 DNA: TGTGCCAGCAGTGCGCCGGGAGGGTGGGGCACAGATACGCAGTATTTT. This gives the protein CASSAPGGWGTDTQYF. The gene calls are TRBV2 and TRBJ2-3; 8 nucleotides agree with TRBD2. CDR3 length equals 16 residues. V trimming: 4 bases; J trimming: 1 base; junction bases outside the gene matches: 7. CDR1 and CDR2 (germline): SNHLY, FYNNEI.

V is TRBV27 and J is TRBJ2-5, with TRBD1 matching 8 bases. V trimming: 6 bases; J trimming: 1 base; junction bases outside the gene matches: 7. This CDR3 is built from 15 residues. The V gene's germline CDR1 is MNHEY and CDR2 SMNVEV (reference sequence). CDR3 nucleotide sequence: TGTGCCAGCAGACCCGCAGGGGGCCTCCAAGAGACCCAGTACTTC. Protein product: CASRPAGGLQETQYF.

This clone was seen just once. CDR3 DNA: TGTGCCATCAGCCCCGGACTAGCGGGGGCAATCACCGGGGAGCTGTTTTTT. Translated, it gives CAISPGLAGAITGELFF. V usage is TRBV10-3 and J usage is TRBJ2-2; 13 bases line up with TRBD2. This CDR3 spans 17 amino acids. In germline, CDR1 is ENHRY, CDR2 SYGVKD. V was clipped by 6 bases and J by 4 bases; unmatched bases: 8.

The chain combines TRBV4-3 with TRBJ1-5; 9 bases match TRBD1. The CDR3 spans 16 residues. The germline V gene encodes CDR1 LGHNA and CDR2 YSLEER. V lost 0 bases and J lost 7; bases outside the gene matches: 7. CDR3 loop: CASSQDLGTGRQPQHF. CDR3 in DNA: TGCGCCAGCAGCCAAGATCTTGGGACAGGGCGACAGCCCCAGCATTTT.

The CDR3: CASSSSPGLSNTGELFF. For the CDR3, the DNA is TGTGCCAGCAGCTCTAGCCCGGGACTATCGAACACCGGGGAGCTGTTTTTT. This chain connects TRBV7-2 to TRBJ2-2; 7 bases are shared with TRBD2. The V gene end was trimmed by 4 bases and the J gene end by 0 bases; junction bases not matched to a gene: 8. Per the germline V gene, CDR1 is SGHTA and CDR2 is FQGNSA. This CDR3 is 17 amino acids long.

The chain employs TRBV4-3 and TRBJ2-1; D unclear. CDR3 length equals 15 residues. V gave up 0 bases and J gave up 3 bases, with 9 bases separating them. The V gene's germline CDR1 is LGHNA and CDR2 YSLEER. Here the CDR3 reads CASSQDPTNYNEQFF. CDR3 nucleotide sequence: TGCGCCAGCAGCCAAGACCCGACAAACTACAATGAGCAGTTCTTC.

The J gene is TRBJ2-1, the V gene TRBV10-3, with TRBD1 matching over 8 bases. Germline V lookup: CDR1 ENHRY, CDR2 SYGVKD. The CDR3 is 12 residues long. The junction had 4 bases not matched to a gene; V was cut back by 10 bases and J by 5 bases. The CDR3 spells CATHRGDNEQFF. In nucleotides, the CDR3 is TGTGCCACTCACAGGGGGGACAATGAGCAGTTCTTC.